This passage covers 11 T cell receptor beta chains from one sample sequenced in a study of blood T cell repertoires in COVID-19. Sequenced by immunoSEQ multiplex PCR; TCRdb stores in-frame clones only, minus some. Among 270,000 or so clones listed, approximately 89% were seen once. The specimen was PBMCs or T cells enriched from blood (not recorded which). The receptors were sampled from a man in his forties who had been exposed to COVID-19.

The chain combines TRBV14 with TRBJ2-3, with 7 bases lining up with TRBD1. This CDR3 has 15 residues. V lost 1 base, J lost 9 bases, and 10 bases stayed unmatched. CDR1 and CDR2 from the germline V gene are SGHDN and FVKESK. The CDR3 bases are TGTGCCAGCAGCCAAGTATCCGTCCCAGGGGGAACGCAGTATTTT. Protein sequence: CASSQVSVPGGTQYF.

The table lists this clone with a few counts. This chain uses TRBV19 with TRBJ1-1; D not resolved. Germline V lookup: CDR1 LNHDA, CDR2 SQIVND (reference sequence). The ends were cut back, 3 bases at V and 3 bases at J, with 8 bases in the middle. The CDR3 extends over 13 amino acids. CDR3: CASSIRVDTEAFF. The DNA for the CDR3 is TGTGCCAGTAGTATCCGGGTCGACACTGAAGCTTTCTTT.

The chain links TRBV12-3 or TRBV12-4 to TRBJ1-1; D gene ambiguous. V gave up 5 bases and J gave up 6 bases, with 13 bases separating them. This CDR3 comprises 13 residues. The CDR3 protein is CASSQSHTAEAFF. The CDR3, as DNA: TGTGCCAGCAGTCAATCACATACAGCTGAAGCTTTCTTT.

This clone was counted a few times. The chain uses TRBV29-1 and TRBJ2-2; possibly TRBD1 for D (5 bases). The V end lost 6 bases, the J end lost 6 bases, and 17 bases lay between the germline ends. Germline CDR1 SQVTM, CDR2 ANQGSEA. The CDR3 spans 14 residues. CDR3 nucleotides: TGCAGCGTCCGGGCAAGGGGTGTCGCCGGGGAGCTGTTTTTT. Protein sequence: CSVRARGVAGELFF.

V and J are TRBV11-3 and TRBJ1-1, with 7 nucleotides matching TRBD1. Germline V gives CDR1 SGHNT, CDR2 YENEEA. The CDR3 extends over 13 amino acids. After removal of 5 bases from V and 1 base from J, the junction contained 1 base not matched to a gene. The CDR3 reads CASSRQGNTEAFF. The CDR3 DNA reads TGTGCCAGCAGCCGACAGGGGAACACTGAAGCTTTCTTT.

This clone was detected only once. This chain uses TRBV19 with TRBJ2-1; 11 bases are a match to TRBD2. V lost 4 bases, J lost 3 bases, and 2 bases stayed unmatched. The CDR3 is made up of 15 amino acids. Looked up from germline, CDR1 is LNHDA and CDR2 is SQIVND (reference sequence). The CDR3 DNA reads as TGTGCCAGTAGTAGGGGACTAGCGGACTACAATGAGCAGTTCTTC. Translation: CASSRGLADYNEQFF.

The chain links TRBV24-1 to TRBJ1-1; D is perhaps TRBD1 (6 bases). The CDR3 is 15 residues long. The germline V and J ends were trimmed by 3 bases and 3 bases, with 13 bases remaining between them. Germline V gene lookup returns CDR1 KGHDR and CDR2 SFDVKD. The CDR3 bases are TGTGCCACCAGTGATGGGACATCGGGGTACACTGAAGCTTTCTTT. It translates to CATSDGTSGYTEAFF.

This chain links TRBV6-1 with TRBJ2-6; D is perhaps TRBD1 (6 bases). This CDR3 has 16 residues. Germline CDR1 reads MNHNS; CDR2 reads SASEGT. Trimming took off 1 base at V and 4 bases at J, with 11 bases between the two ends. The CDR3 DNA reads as TGTGCCAGCAGTGAAGAACAGGGTTCCGGGGCCAACGTCCTGACTTTC. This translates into CASSEEQGSGANVLTF.

In nucleotides, the CDR3 is TGTGCCAGCAGTTTGGCCTCCTCCCCCCTCCACTTT. Its protein product is CASSLASSPLHF. The chain recombines TRBV28 with TRBJ1-6; D is undetermined. The CDR3 has 12 amino acids. Trimming cost V 3 bases and J 13 bases, with 10 bases left between them. CDR1 MDHEN and CDR2 SYDVKM come from the germline V gene.

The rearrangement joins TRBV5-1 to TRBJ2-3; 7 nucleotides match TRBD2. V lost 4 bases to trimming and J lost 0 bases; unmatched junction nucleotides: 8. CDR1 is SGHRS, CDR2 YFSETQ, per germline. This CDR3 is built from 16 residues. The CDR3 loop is CASSLGGGPSTDTQYF. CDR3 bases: TGCGCCAGCAGCCTGGGGGGGGGACCCAGCACAGATACGCAGTATTTT.

Here the CDR3 DNA reads TGTGCCTCACTTCAGGGGGGGACAGGCATCCTTCTATCCAATCAGCCCCAGCATTTT. This translates into CASLQGGTGILLSNQPQHF. The chain combines TRBV19 with TRBJ1-5; 8 bases are shared with TRBD1. Germline V gene sequence: CDR1 LNHDA, CDR2 SQIVND (reference sequence). This CDR3 is 19 amino acids long. V shed 11 bases and J 3 bases; nucleotides not matched to a gene: 24.